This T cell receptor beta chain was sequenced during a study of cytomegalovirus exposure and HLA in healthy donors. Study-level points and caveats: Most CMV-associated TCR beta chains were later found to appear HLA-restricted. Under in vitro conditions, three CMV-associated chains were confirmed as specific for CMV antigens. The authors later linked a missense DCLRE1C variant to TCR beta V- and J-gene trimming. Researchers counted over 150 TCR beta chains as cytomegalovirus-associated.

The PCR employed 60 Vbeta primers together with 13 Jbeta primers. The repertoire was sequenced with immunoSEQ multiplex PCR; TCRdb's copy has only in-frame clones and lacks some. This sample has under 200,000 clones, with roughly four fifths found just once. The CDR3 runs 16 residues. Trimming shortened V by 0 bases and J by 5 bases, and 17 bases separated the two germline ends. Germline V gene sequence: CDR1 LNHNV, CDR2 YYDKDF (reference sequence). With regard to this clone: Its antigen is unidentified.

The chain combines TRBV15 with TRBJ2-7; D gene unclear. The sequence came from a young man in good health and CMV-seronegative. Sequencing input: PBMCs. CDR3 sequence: CATSRDLAGRFHEQYF. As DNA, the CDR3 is TGTGCCACCAGCAGAGATCTGGCAGGAAGATTCCACGAGCAGTACTTC. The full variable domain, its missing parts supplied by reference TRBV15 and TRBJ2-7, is DAMVIQNPRYQVTQFGKPVTLSCSQTLNHNVMYWYQQKSSQAPKLLFHYYDKDFNNEADTPDNFQSRRPNTSFCFLDIRSPGLGDTAMYLCATSRDLAGRFHEQYFGPGTRLTVT.